A selection of T cell receptor beta chains follows, all from one sample in a study of patients and donors after allogeneic stem cell transplantation. MiXCR was run by TCRdb on the RT-PCR reads, yielding one entry per CDR3 protein. The table includes 800,000 to 1,000,000 distinct CDR3 sequences, more than 15% detected once. The material sequenced was blood, either unsorted or a sorted T cell fraction (not recorded which). These receptors came from a human donor who was either an allogeneic HSCT recipient or a stem cell or donor lymphocyte infusion donor (not recorded which). It is not recorded whose cells these are; they may come from a transplant donor. CDR3s leave out the opening cysteine and the closing phenylalanine or tryptophan. Not all rows give a size; the values are once, few, many and, for expanded clones, a class.

TRBJ2-5 | . | TRBV7-2 | ASSLVGGWEETQY
TRBJ2-7 | few | TRBV12-3/TRBV12-4 | ASSTTPYWGQY
TRBJ2-3 | few | TRBV5-1 | ASSLDGGSRDTQY
TRBJ2-1 | . | TRBV5-6 | ASSPRTSGRVSEQF
TRBJ1-1 | . | TRBV30 | ACCRERNTEAF
TRBJ2-1 | . | TRBV20-1 | SARDPVAGGFHEQF
TRBJ2-5 | . | TRBV10-3 | AISGGNQETQY
TRBJ2-7 | . | TRBV5-4 | ASSWGSGTSTYEQY
TRBJ1-6 | few | TRBV21-1 | ASSPDREGSPLH
TRBJ1-3 | few | TRBV6-5 | ASSFWAKGNYGNTIY
TRBJ2-5 | few | TRBV10-3 | AISGPSVETQY
TRBJ2-3 | few | TRBV7-9 | ASSSSSGRGTDTQY
TRBJ2-2 | . | TRBV4-1 | ASSQEGQFTGELF
TRBJ2-7 | many | TRBV29-1 | SVAGVSSYEQY
TRBJ2-1 | . | TRBV7-2 | ASTVTPVYNEQF
TRBJ1-2 | few | TRBV11-1 | ASSSLTGNYGYT
TRBJ2-5 | few | TRBV7-3 | ASSYRGGAQETQY
TRBJ2-5 | . | TRBV12-3/TRBV12-4 | ASSATTGGRETQY
TRBJ1-5 | few | TRBV24-1 | ATSNQPQH
TRBJ2-7 | . | TRBV5-6 | ASRDGLAEYEQY
TRBJ2-3 | . | TRBV20-1 | SARDASGRSAGTDTQY
TRBJ1-4 | few | TRBV9 | ASSVAAQGVNEKLF
TRBJ2-1 | . | TRBV7-3 | ASSLTTRDNEQF
TRBJ2-7 | many | TRBV12-3/TRBV12-4 | ASSLAGTGHYEQY
TRBJ2-1 | many | TRBV6-5 | ASSYSPTSNEQF
TRBJ2-7 | . | TRBV5-1 | ASSSPSGRIDEQY
TRBJ2-7 | . | TRBV7-8 | ASSLLAGGGFSYEQY
TRBJ1-2 | few | TRBV6-2/TRBV6-3 | ASTSVGAYT
TRBJ2-3 | . | TRBV11-2 | ASSLVGRGSGRHHTQY